This T cell receptor beta chain emerged from a study of cytomegalovirus exposure and HLA in healthy donors. General observations from the study: A later analysis reportedly identified an Asian-associated ancestry cluster as carrying fewer N-insertions than the approximately 710-donor mean. More clonal expansion characterized HLA-associated TCR beta chains than equally common others in a later analysis.

CDR1 is SGHNT, CDR2 YENEEA, per germline. The CDR3 contains 14 residues. The ends were cut back, 5 bases at V and 7 bases at J, with 15 bases in the middle. With regard to this clone: Its specificity is unknown.

Amplification used 60 Vbeta primers and 13 Jbeta primers. Clones were sequenced by immunoSEQ multiplex PCR, and TCRdb holds only the in-frame ones, with some missing. The sample contains 90,000 to 130,000 clones, around 86% of which appear only once. The source material was PBMCs. The chain couples TRBV11-3 to TRBJ2-1, with a tentative D call TRBD1 (6 bases). This TCR was sampled from a man in his forties in good health and CMV-seronegative. The CDR3 loop reads CASSPPPDSNEQFF. The CDR3 region has the DNA TGTGCCAGCAGCCCCCCACCGGACAGTAATGAGCAGTTCTTC.